Each of the 17 T cell receptor beta chains below was sequenced from the same sample in a study of T cells in localized non-small cell lung cancer. Produced via immunoSEQ multiplex PCR; TCRdb's table is partial and in-frame only. Altogether around 14,000 clones are present, about 86% being singletons, with the ten largest covering 3.5% to 5%. Specimen: peripheral blood, collected before any cancer treatment. Receptors originate from a female donor over 55 with stage I squamous cell lung carcinoma.

J is TRBJ2-1 and V is TRBV4-1, with a tentative D call TRBD1 (6 bases). The CDR3 covers 15 residues. Germline V lookup: CDR1 MGHRA, CDR2 YSYEKL. Deletions cut 4 bases from V and 3 bases from J, with 13 bases between. In DNA, the CDR3 is TGCGCCAGCAGCCCTAACAGGGTAGTCTACAATGAGCAGTTCTTC. Translated, it gives CASSPNRVVYNEQFF.

The genes are TRBV9 and TRBJ1-3; D unclear. The V gene lost 3 bases and the J gene lost 0 bases, with 4 bases spanning the gap. The CDR3 totals 13 residues. CDR1 and CDR2 from the germline V gene are SGDLS and YYNGEE. This CDR3 is CASSGNSGNTIYF. The CDR3 DNA reads TGTGCCAGCAGCGGCAACTCTGGAAACACCATATATTTT.

This clone was seen a handful of times. The gene calls are TRBV13 and TRBJ2-1; TRBD1 agrees at 12 bases. This CDR3 is 16 amino acids long. The trim removed 1 base at V and 8 bases at J, leaving 6 bases unmatched. CDR1 and CDR2 (germline): PRHDT, FYEKMQ (reference sequence). The CDR3 bases are TGTGCCAGCAGCTTAGATGGGACAGGGGGCAGTTATGAGCAGTTCTTC. Translation gives CASSLDGTGGSYEQFF.

This clone was counted only a few times. The chain has TRBV2 and TRBJ1-6; D unclear. V was clipped by 1 base and J by 9 bases, with 13 bases between them. CDR1 and CDR2 (germline): SNHLY, FYNNEI. The CDR3 totals 15 residues. The CDR3 DNA reads as TGTGCCAGCAGTGAAGGCCGGGGATACGGTTCACCCCTCCACTTT. It encodes CASSEGRGYGSPLHF. The full variable domain, in which reference TRBV2 and TRBJ1-6 provide the parts outside the CDR3, is EPEVTQTPSHQVTQMGQEVILRCVPISNHLYFYWYRQILGQKVEFLVSFYNNEISEKSEIFDDQFSVERPDGSNFTLKIRSTKLEDSAMYFCASSEGRGYGSPLHFGNGTRLTVT.

The chain joins TRBV5-1 to TRBJ2-7, with TRBD1 as a possible D gene (5 bases). V was clipped by 4 bases and J by 4 bases, with 15 bases between them. Germline V gene sequence: CDR1 SGHRS, CDR2 YFSETQ. The CDR3 runs to 14 residues. The CDR3 protein is CASSPGDSRYEQYF. DNA for the CDR3: TGCGCCAGCAGCCCTGGAGACAGTAGGTACGAGCAGTACTTC.

This chain connects TRBV14 to TRBJ2-5, with 11 bases matching TRBD2. V lost 4 bases and J lost 5; bases outside the gene matches: 9. The CDR3 totals 16 residues. Germline assignment: CDR1 SGHDN and CDR2 FVKESK. The CDR3 nucleotides are TGTGCCAGCAGCCCCCGACTAGCGGGGTCGGGGGAGACCCAGTACTTC. This translates into CASSPRLAGSGETQYF.

This clone appeared a single time. The chain links TRBV11-3 to TRBJ2-1; 10 bases fit TRBD1. CDR1 SGHNT and CDR2 YENEEA come from the germline V gene. CDR3 length: 15 amino acids. V lost 5 bases and J lost 6; bases outside the gene matches: 7. The CDR3 region is CASSRRTGGGNEQFF. CDR3 in DNA: TGTGCCAGCAGCCGAAGGACAGGGGGGGGCAATGAGCAGTTCTTC.

The chain links TRBV5-4 to TRBJ1-2, with a tentative D call TRBD1 (6 bases). The ends were cut back, 3 bases at V and 2 bases at J, with 14 bases in the middle. Looked up from germline, CDR1 is SGHNT and CDR2 is YYREEE (reference sequence). The CDR3 totals 15 residues. As DNA, the CDR3 is TGTGCCAGCAGCTGGACCGGGGGCGGGAACTATGGCTACACCTTC. Protein: CASSWTGGGNYGYTF.

The rearrangement links TRBV7-9 to TRBJ2-5; D not certain. Deletions cut 5 bases from V and 7 bases from J, with 11 bases between. Per germline, CDR1 SEHNR and CDR2 FQNEAQ (reference sequence). The CDR3 totals 12 residues. The CDR3 reads CASSRIEVTQYF. CDR3 sequence (DNA): TGTGCCAGCAGCCGGATCGAAGTGACCCAGTACTTC.

The table lists this clone with a few counts. An end of the junction does not agree with germline; a read error may underlie this. This chain uses TRBV7-2 with TRBJ1-5; D is unclear. The CDR3 is 12 amino acids. Looked up from germline, CDR1 is SGHTA and CDR2 is FQGNSA. DNA for the CDR3: TGTGCCAGCAGCTTAGATTATCAGGCCCAGCATTTT. Protein sequence: CASSLDYQAQHF.

This clone qualifies as large. V is TRBV7-2 and J is TRBJ1-2; 11 positions match TRBD1. Losses at the gene ends were 5 bases for V and 5 bases for J; bases not matched to a gene: 7. The germline CDR1 and CDR2 sequences are SGHTA and FQGNSA. CDR3 size: 15 residues. This CDR3 is CASSEDGTGGYGYTF. The CDR3 DNA reads TGTGCCAGCAGCGAAGACGGGACAGGGGGTTATGGCTACACCTTC.

The chain couples TRBV19 to TRBJ1-1, with 9 bases identical to TRBD1. V shed 10 bases, J shed 5 bases, and the junction held 8 bases outside the gene matches. In germline, CDR1 is LNHDA, CDR2 SQIVND (reference sequence). CDR3 length equals 13 residues. The CDR3 region has the DNA TGTGCCACACAGGGGGCTAGAAATACTGAAGCTTTCTTT. The encoded protein is CATQGARNTEAFF.

V usage is TRBV2 and J usage is TRBJ1-1, with 7 positions matching TRBD1. This CDR3 has 13 residues. With 4 bases clipped from V and 4 bases from J, the junction kept 3 bases outside the gene matches. CDR1 and CDR2 (germline): SNHLY, FYNNEI. DNA of the CDR3: TGTGCCAGCAGTGGGGACAGCGGCACTGAAGCTTTCTTT. It encodes CASSGDSGTEAFF. Together with reference TRBV2 and TRBJ1-1, the CDR3 gives the full variable domain: EPEVTQTPSHQVTQMGQEVILRCVPISNHLYFYWYRQILGQKVEFLVSFYNNEISEKSEIFDDQFSVERPDGSNFTLKIRSTKLEDSAMYFCASSGDSGTEAFFGQGTRLTVV.

The chain joins TRBV2 to TRBJ2-7, with TRBD1 matching over 7 bases. The CDR3 has 12 residues. The V and J ends lost 6 bases and 6 bases, in that order; junction bases with no gene match: 5. Germline V CDR1 and CDR2: SNHLY, FYNNEI. CDR3 nucleotide sequence: TGTGCCAGCAGCTCCACAGGGGCCGAGCAGTACTTC. Amino acids: CASSSTGAEQYF.

CDR3 bases: TGTGCCAGCAGTTCACAGGGGGGCGCGTTCTATGAGCAGTTCTTC. It translates to CASSSQGGAFYEQFF. The genes are TRBV6-9 and TRBJ2-1, with 8 positions matching TRBD1. The CDR3 contains 15 residues. Losses at the gene ends were 4 bases for V and 8 bases for J; bases not matched to a gene: 10. The germline V gene has CDR1 MNHGY and CDR2 SVAAGI.

The chain is built from TRBV14 and TRBJ2-7; maybe TRBD2 (6 bases). Germline CDR1 and CDR2: SGHDN and FVKESK. This CDR3 is built from 15 residues. Trimming took off 1 base at V and 0 bases at J, with 10 bases between the two ends. The CDR3 DNA is TGTGCCAGCAGCCAAGTGGGGGGAACCTCCTACGAGCAGTACTTC. Amino acid sequence: CASSQVGGTSYEQYF.

The V call is TRBV7-6, the J call TRBJ2-2, with 14 bases aligning to TRBD2. V lost 5 bases, J lost 4 bases, and 3 bases stayed unmatched. Germline-derived CDR1 and CDR2 are SGHVS and FNYEAQ. The CDR3 has 16 amino acids. CDR3 in amino acids: CASSPGTSGGTGELFF. CDR3 nucleotide sequence: TGTGCCAGCAGCCCGGGGACTAGCGGGGGCACCGGGGAGCTGTTTTTT.